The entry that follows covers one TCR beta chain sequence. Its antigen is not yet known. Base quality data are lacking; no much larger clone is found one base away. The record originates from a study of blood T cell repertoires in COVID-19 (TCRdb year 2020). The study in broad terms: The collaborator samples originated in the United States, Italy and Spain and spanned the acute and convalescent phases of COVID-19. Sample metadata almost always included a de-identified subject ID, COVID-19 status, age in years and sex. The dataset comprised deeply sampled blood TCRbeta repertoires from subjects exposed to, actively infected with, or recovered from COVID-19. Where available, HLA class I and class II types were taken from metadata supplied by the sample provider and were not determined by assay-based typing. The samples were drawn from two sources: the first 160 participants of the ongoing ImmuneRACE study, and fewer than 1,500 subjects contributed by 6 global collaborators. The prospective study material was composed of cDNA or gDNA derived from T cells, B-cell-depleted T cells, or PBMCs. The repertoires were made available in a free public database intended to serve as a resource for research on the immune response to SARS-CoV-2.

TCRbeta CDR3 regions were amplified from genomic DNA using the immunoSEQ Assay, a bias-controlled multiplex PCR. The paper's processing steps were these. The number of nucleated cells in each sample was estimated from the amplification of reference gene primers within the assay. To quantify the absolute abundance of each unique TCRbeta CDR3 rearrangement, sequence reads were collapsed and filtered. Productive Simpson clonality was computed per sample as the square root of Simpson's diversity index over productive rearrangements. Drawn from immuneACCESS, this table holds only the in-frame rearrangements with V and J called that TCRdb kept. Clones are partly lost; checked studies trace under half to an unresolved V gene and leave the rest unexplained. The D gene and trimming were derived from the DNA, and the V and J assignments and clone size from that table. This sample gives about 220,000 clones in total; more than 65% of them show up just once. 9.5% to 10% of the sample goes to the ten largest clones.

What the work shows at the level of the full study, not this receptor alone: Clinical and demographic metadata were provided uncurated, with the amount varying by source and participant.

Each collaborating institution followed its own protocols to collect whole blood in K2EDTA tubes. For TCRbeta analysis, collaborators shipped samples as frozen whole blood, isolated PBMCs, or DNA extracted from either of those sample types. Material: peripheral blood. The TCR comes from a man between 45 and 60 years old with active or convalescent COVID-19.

The sequenced DNA: TGTGCCAGCTCACCCCCAGGTGGAAGTTCACCCCTCCACTTT. Its translation is CASSPPGGSSPLHF. Recombination connected TRBV18 to TRBJ1-6; confidence is insufficient to name the D gene. Measured from the cysteine to the phenylalanine, the CDR3 is 14 residues long. Solely the CDR3 DNA is kept, with 42 bases framed from the first base. CDR1 and CDR2 are read off the germline V gene as KGHSH and LQKENI. Trimming at the junction amounts to 3 bases on V and 9 bases on J, and the germline ends lie 12 bases apart.